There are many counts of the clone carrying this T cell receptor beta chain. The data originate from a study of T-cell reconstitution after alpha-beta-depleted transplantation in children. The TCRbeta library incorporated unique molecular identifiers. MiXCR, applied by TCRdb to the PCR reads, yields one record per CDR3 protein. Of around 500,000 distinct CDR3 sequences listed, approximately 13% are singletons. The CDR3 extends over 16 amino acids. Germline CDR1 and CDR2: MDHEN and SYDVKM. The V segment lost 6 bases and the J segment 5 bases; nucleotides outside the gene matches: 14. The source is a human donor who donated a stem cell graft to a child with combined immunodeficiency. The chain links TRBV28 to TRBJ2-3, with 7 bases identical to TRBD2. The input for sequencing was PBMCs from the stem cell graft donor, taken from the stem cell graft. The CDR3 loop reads CASSPVGGHGKDTQYF. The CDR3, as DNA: TGTGCCAGCAGCCCAGTGGGAGGGCATGGGAAAGATACGCAGTATTTT.